This passage covers 25 T cell receptor beta chains from one sample sequenced in a study of graft-versus-host responses after intestinal transplantation. Here immunoSEQ multiplex PCR was the method, and the copy in TCRdb shows in-frame clones only, minus some. The sample records about 97,000 clones, 91% being singletons. These TCRs' antigens remain unknown. This specimen was unstimulated CD4+ T cells sorted from spleen or lymph node cells, taken before transplant. These receptor sequences come from a human donor who was the organ donor for an intestinal transplant.

The chain employs TRBV4-1 and TRBJ2-2; 10 bases match TRBD2. Germline trimming cut 1 base from V and 0 bases from J; bases unmatched to any gene: 5. Per germline, CDR1 MGHRA and CDR2 YSYEKL. This CDR3 is 18 amino acids long. CDR3 in amino acids: CASSQGGSGGANTGELFF. The CDR3 DNA reads TGCGCCAGCAGCCAAGGTGGCAGCGGGGGGGCGAACACCGGGGAGCTGTTTTTT.

This clone was seen only once. In DNA, the CDR3 is TGTGCCAGCACCAGGACAGGGAGGAACACTGAAGCTTTCTTT. Protein sequence: CASTRTGRNTEAFF. The chain combines TRBV6-5 with TRBJ1-1, with 8 bases identical to TRBD1. The CDR3 has 14 amino acids. V lost 7 bases to trimming and J lost 1 base; unmatched junction nucleotides: 5. Germline CDR1 and CDR2: MNHEY and SVGAGI.

The chain uses TRBV16 and TRBJ1-5; no definite D call. The CDR3 is made up of 15 amino acids. Per the germline V gene, CDR1 is KGHSY and CDR2 is FQNENV. The V end was cut by 1 base, the J end by 5 bases, with 12 bases between. For the CDR3, the DNA is TGTGCCAGCAGCCAATTTGGAGTGGTGGATCAGCCCCAGCATTTT. Protein: CASSQFGVVDQPQHF.

This rearrangement joins TRBV6-5 to TRBJ2-5, with 7 bases identical to TRBD1. Germline V gene data show CDR1 as MNHEY and CDR2 as SVGAGI. This CDR3 comprises 14 residues. With 0 bases clipped from V and 6 bases from J, the junction kept 4 bases outside the gene matches. CDR3 in amino acids: CASSYSRGQQTQYF. Here the CDR3 DNA reads TGTGCCAGCAGTTACTCCAGGGGACAGCAGACCCAGTACTTC.

The chain is built from TRBV5-4 and TRBJ2-1, with TRBD2 matching 13 bases. There are 16 residues in the CDR3. Trimming at V came to 4 bases and at J to 4 bases, leaving 5 bases not matched to a gene. Germline CDR1 is SGHNT and CDR2 is YYREEE (reference sequence). CDR3 residues: CASSPETSGGYNEQFF. In DNA, the CDR3 is TGTGCCAGCAGCCCGGAGACTAGCGGGGGGTACAATGAGCAGTTCTTC.

Here the CDR3 DNA reads TGCGCCAGCTCACCCCGCGGGGGGGCTTATGAGCAGTTCTTC. Protein product: CASSPRGGAYEQFF. V usage is TRBV4-1 and J usage is TRBJ2-1; 9 bases align to TRBD2. The CDR3 is made up of 14 amino acids. J was trimmed by 8 bases and V by 8 bases; bases with no gene match: 10. Germline V CDR1 and CDR2: MGHRA, YSYEKL.

The chain recombines TRBV9 with TRBJ2-1, with a tentative D call TRBD2 (6 bases). Germline values: CDR1 SGDLS, CDR2 YYNGEE. There are 15 residues in the CDR3. Trimming cost V 2 bases and J 0 bases, with 9 bases left between them. This chain's CDR3 is CASSVAGFSYNEQFF. In nucleotides, the CDR3 is TGTGCCAGCAGCGTTGCGGGGTTCTCCTACAATGAGCAGTTCTTC.

The chain combines TRBV4-3 with TRBJ1-2; D remains ambiguous. Trimming removed 0 bases from V and 4 bases from J, with 12 bases in between. Germline V gene lookup returns CDR1 LGHNA and CDR2 YSLEER. The CDR3 has 15 residues. The CDR3 nucleotides read TGCGCCAGCAGCCAAGATGAGGGAGCCTCCTATGGCTACACCTTC. Its protein is CASSQDEGASYGYTF.

The chain uses TRBV6-5 and TRBJ1-1; D may be TRBD1 (5 bases). CDR1 is MNHEY and CDR2 is SVGAGI in the germline V gene. The V end was cut by 7 bases, the J end by 11 bases, with 20 bases between. The CDR3 is 13 residues long. The CDR3 protein is CASNWRPGFLAFF. CDR3 coding DNA: TGTGCCAGCAATTGGCGTCCAGGGTTTCTGGCTTTCTTT.

The chain recombines TRBV7-2 with TRBJ2-2; 8 bases agree with TRBD2. Trimming at V came to 4 bases and at J to 6 bases, leaving 7 bases not matched to a gene. Per the germline V gene, CDR1 is SGHTA and CDR2 is FQGNSA. This CDR3 comprises 15 residues. CDR3 sequence: CASSSGTRVSGELFF. The DNA of the CDR3 is TGTGCCAGCAGCTCCGGGACTAGGGTGTCCGGGGAGCTGTTTTTT.

The CDR3 loop reads CASTPGGMIHSPLHF. CDR3 nucleotides: TGTGCCAGCACCCCAGGGGGGATGATACATTCACCCCTCCACTTT. V gene TRBV7-9 combines with J gene TRBJ1-6; 7 positions match TRBD1. J lost 8 bases, V lost 7 bases, and 11 bases had no gene match. This CDR3 contains 15 residues. CDR1 SEHNR and CDR2 FQNEAQ come from the germline V gene (reference sequence).

The chain joins TRBV7-2 to TRBJ2-7, with 8 nucleotides matching TRBD1. Germline lookup yields CDR1 SGHTA and CDR2 FQGNSA. Unmatched junction bases numbered 6, after V lost 1 base and J lost 7 bases. This CDR3 comprises 14 residues. The CDR3 protein is CASSLDRGKGEQYF. In DNA form, the CDR3 reads TGTGCCAGCAGCTTAGACAGGGGGAAAGGGGAGCAGTACTTC.

This rearrangement joins TRBV19 to TRBJ2-7; TRBD1 matches 8 bases. The CDR3 totals 12 residues. Trimming removed 9 bases from V and 6 bases from J; junction bases left unmatched: 7. Germline loops: CDR1 LNHDA, CDR2 SQIVND (reference sequence). DNA for the CDR3: TGTGCCAGCAAGGACAGGGCTCGCGAGCAGTACTTC. This sequence encodes CASKDRAREQYF.

The chain employs TRBV5-4 and TRBJ2-2; D remains ambiguous. The CDR3 length is 13 residues. Germline V CDR1 and CDR2: SGHNT, YYREEE (reference sequence). V lost 1 base and J lost 4, with 5 bases in between. The CDR3 nucleotides read TGTGCCAGCAGCTTGTCAGGCACCGGGGAGCTGTTTTTT. Protein product: CASSLSGTGELFF.

V is TRBV2 and J is TRBJ2-3; 10 bases match TRBD1. This CDR3 region has 16 residues. With 6 bases clipped from V and 2 bases from J, the junction kept 8 bases outside the gene matches. From germline, CDR1 is SNHLY and CDR2 FYNNEI. CDR3 region: CASRTPGQGVTDTQYF. The CDR3 DNA is TGTGCCAGCAGGACCCCCGGACAGGGGGTCACAGATACGCAGTATTTT.

The table lists this clone with a count of one. The genes are TRBV5-4 and TRBJ2-2; 9 bases fit TRBD2. Germline-derived CDR1 and CDR2 are SGHNT and YYREEE (reference sequence). The ends lost 7 bases at V and 4 bases at J; junction bases unmatched: 5. The length of the CDR3 is 14 residues. The CDR3 is CASGLAGVTGELFF. Written as DNA, the CDR3 is TGTGCCAGCGGATTAGCGGGGGTCACCGGGGAGCTGTTTTTT.

The DNA of the CDR3 is TGTGCCATCAGCGCAGGGCTCTATGGCTACACCTTC. Amino acids: CAISAGLYGYTF. This chain uses TRBV10-3 with TRBJ1-2, with a tentative D call TRBD1 (5 bases). The CDR3 length is 12 residues. Germline V gives CDR1 ENHRY, CDR2 SYGVKD. V gave up 6 bases and J gave up 4 bases, with 9 bases separating them.

CDR3 residues: CASSSRTEVPYEQYF. CDR3 nucleotide sequence: TGTGCCAGCAGCTCCAGGACGGAGGTCCCCTACGAGCAGTACTTC. The chain employs TRBV7-6 and TRBJ2-7; possibly TRBD2 for D (5 bases). The CDR3 has 15 residues. The V gene lost 4 bases and the J gene lost 2 bases, with 15 bases spanning the gap. Germline V gene sequence: CDR1 SGHVS, CDR2 FNYEAQ.

This sequence joins TRBV15 and TRBJ1-2; 9 bases are shared with TRBD1. Germline-derived CDR1 and CDR2 are LNHNV and YYDKDF (reference sequence). J lost 4 bases, V lost 3 bases, and 6 bases had no gene match. CDR3 length: 15 amino acids. CDR3: CATSRGTGLSYGYTF. The CDR3 DNA reads TGTGCCACCAGCAGGGGGACAGGGCTGAGCTATGGCTACACCTTC.

The chain uses TRBV27 and TRBJ1-2; 10 bases agree with TRBD1. The CDR3 contains 15 residues. The germline V gene encodes CDR1 MNHEY and CDR2 SMNVEV (reference sequence). Trimming removed 4 bases from V and 8 bases from J; junction bases left unmatched: 10. CDR3 amino acids: CASSSPTGGASGYTF. CDR3 in DNA: TGTGCCAGCAGTTCACCGACAGGGGGCGCGTCCGGCTACACCTTC.

The chain combines TRBV7-2 with TRBJ1-2; perhaps TRBD1 as D (6 bases). The CDR3 has 16 residues. Looked up from germline, CDR1 is SGHTA and CDR2 is FQGNSA. V was cut by 3 bases and J by 4 bases, with 18 bases left in between. This CDR3 reads CASSFIRGTAFYGYTF. The CDR3, as DNA: TGTGCCAGCAGCTTTATAAGGGGGACGGCTTTCTATGGCTACACCTTC. The full variable domain, in which reference TRBV7-2 and TRBJ1-2 provide the parts outside the CDR3, is GAGVSQSPSNKVTEKGKDVELRCDPISGHTALYWYRQSLGQGLEFLIYFQGNSAPDKSGLPSDRFSAERTGGSVSTLTIQRTQQEDSAVYLCASSFIRGTAFYGYTFGSGTRLTVV.

The rearrangement links TRBV15 to TRBJ2-1; TRBD1 matches 11 bases. The CDR3 has 15 amino acids. The germline V gene has CDR1 LNHNV and CDR2 YYDKDF (reference sequence). V gave up 5 bases and J gave up 10 bases; unmatched junction bases: 10. The CDR3 is CATSPIPGQGDEQFF. The CDR3, as DNA: TGTGCCACCAGCCCGATACCGGGACAGGGGGACGAGCAGTTCTTC.

This clone has a handful of counts. This sequence joins TRBV6-5 and TRBJ1-4; D unresolved. CDR1 is MNHEY and CDR2 is SVGAGI in the germline V gene. Trimming removed 0 bases from V and 8 bases from J, with 7 bases in between. This CDR3 spans 13 amino acids. The CDR3 here is CASSYSLREKLFF. CDR3 DNA: TGTGCCAGCAGTTACTCCCTAAGAGAAAAACTGTTTTTT.

V and J are TRBV4-1 and TRBJ1-4, with D uncertain. Trimming shortened V by 0 bases and J by 7 bases, and 12 bases separated the two germline ends. The CDR3 sequence is 15 residues long. Germline CDR1 MGHRA, CDR2 YSYEKL. Written as DNA, the CDR3 is TGCGCCAGCAGCCAAGATGGGAGGTTTTTTGAAAAACTGTTTTTT. Encoded protein: CASSQDGRFFEKLFF.

The chain has TRBV27 and TRBJ1-5; 8 bases fit TRBD1. This CDR3 spans 17 amino acids. Germline V gives CDR1 MNHEY, CDR2 SMNVEV (reference sequence). V lost 4 bases, J lost 3 bases, and 11 bases stayed unmatched. This CDR3 is CASSSILGTGFNQPQHF. CDR3 nucleotides: TGTGCCAGCAGTTCTATCTTGGGGACAGGATTCAATCAGCCCCAGCATTTT.